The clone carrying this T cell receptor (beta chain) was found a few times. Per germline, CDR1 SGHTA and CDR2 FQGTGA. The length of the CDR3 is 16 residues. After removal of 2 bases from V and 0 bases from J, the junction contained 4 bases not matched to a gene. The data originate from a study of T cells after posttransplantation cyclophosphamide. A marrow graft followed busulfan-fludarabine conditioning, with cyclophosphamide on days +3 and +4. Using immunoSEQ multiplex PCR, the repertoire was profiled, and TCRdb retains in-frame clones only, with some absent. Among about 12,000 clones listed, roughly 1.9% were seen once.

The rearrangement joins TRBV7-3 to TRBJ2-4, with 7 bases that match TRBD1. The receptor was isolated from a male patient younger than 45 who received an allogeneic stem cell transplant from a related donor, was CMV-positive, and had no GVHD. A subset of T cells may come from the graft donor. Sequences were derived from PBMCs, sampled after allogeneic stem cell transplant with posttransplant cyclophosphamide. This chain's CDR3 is CASSLGYRGAKNIQYF. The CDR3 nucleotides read TGTGCCAGCAGCTTAGGTTACAGGGGAGCCAAAAACATTCAGTACTTC.